There are a few counts of the clone carrying this T cell receptor beta chain. Its antigen is not identified. The CDR3 runs 12 residues. V was shortened by 6 bases and J by 5 bases, with 10 bases between the two germline ends. CDR1 is MNHNS, CDR2 SASEGT, per germline. TCRdb re-called the RT-PCR reads through MiXCR, storing one row per CDR3 protein. The sample has roughly 790,000 distinct CDR3 sequences, 21% seen once. The data derive from a study of response to subunit inactivated influenza vaccine. The study, taken as a whole, reports: Authors suggested each seasonal influenza vaccination recruits few new T cells.

The rearrangement links TRBV6-1 to TRBJ2-5; possible D gene TRBD2, 5 bases. Material: PBMCs from blood, obtained about 5 days after vaccination. This sequence was found in a man aged 45 to 65 who received an inactivated influenza vaccine. CDR3 sequence: CASRRRGETQYF. CDR3 sequence (DNA): TGTGCCAGCAGGAGGAGAGGGGAGACCCAGTACTTC.